These 24 T cell receptor beta chains came from one sample sequenced in a study of monozygotic twins with inflammatory bowel disease. TCRdb reprocessed the 5' RACE reads; each CDR3 protein has one entry and no DNA is given. This sample's clone table lists 110,000 to 150,000 distinct CDR3 sequences. Material for sequencing was blood. These receptors were collected from a human donor with ulcerative colitis or Crohn's disease, or a healthy co-twin of an affected twin (not recorded which).

The chain has TRBV5-1 and TRBJ2-1; without DNA, the TCRdb call of TRBD2 cannot be checked. CDR1 is SGHRS, CDR2 YFSETQ, per germline. The CDR3 sequence is 14 residues long. This CDR3 is CASSVLAGEDEQFF. Supplemented by reference TRBV5-1 and TRBJ2-1, the full variable domain reads KAGVTQTPRYLIKTRGQQVTLSCSPISGHRSVSWYQQTPGQGLQFLFEYFSETQRNKGNFPGRFSGRQFSNSRSEMNVSTLELGDSALYLCASSVLAGEDEQFFGPGTRLTVL.

This chain joins TRBV20-1 and TRBJ1-5. The CDR3 totals 13 residues. Germline CDR1 is DFQATT and CDR2 is SNEGSKA (reference sequence). This chain's CDR3 is CSARGWGNQPQHF.

This rearrangement joins TRBV7-6 to TRBJ2-7; the D call of TRBD1 rests on TCRdb alone, since no DNA is present to check it. CDR1 is SGHVS, CDR2 FNYEAQ, per germline. The CDR3 runs to 17 residues. CDR3 region: CASSLMPQGVHGNEQYF. The whole variable domain, remainder taken from reference TRBV7-6 and TRBJ2-7, is GAGVSQSPRYKVTKRGQDVALRCDPISGHVSLYWYRQALGQGPEFLTYFNYEAQQDKSGLPNDRFSAERPEGSISTLTIQRTEQRDSAMYRCASSLMPQGVHGNEQYFGPGTRLTVT.

The CDR3 reads CATSSGDEQYF. This chain connects TRBV24-1 to TRBJ2-7. The germline CDR1 and CDR2 sequences are KGHDR and SFDVKD. The CDR3 sequence is 11 residues long.

The chain links TRBV5-1 to TRBJ2-1; TCRdb reports TRBD1, a call that lacks DNA to check it against. Per germline, CDR1 SGHRS and CDR2 YFSETQ. The CDR3 sequence is 16 residues long. CDR3: CASSLAPGQGWNVQFF.

This sequence joins TRBV30 and TRBJ1-4. The length of the CDR3 is 14 residues. From germline, CDR1 is GTSNPN and CDR2 SVGIG (reference sequence). The CDR3 loop is CAWTGEAVNEKLFF.

The V call is TRBV21-1, the J call TRBJ2-3; TCRdb indicates TRBD1, and absent DNA this call remains unverified. TRBV21-1 is assigned pseudogene status. The CDR3 consists of 18 residues. CDR3 sequence reads: CASSHRDKDRFSTDTQYF.

The chain recombines TRBV14 with TRBJ2-7; TCRdb outputs TRBD1, but without DNA this stays unchecked. Germline lookup yields CDR1 SGHDN and CDR2 FVKESK. The CDR3 contains 17 residues. The CDR3 protein is CASSQDAHLRRGYEQYF.

The gene calls are TRBV5-5 and TRBJ1-2; the D call of TRBD1 rests on TCRdb alone, since no DNA is present to check it. The CDR3 runs to 13 residues. Per the germline V gene, CDR1 is SGHKS and CDR2 is YYEKEE (reference sequence). The CDR3 spells CASSLGTAYGYTF.

The chain uses TRBV5-1 and TRBJ2-1; the TCRdb D gene call, TRBD1, has no DNA to confirm it. Germline CDR1 is SGHRS and CDR2 is YFSETQ. This CDR3 contains 13 residues. The chain's CDR3 is CASGSLSVGEQFF.

The chain employs TRBV29-1 and TRBJ2-1; TCRdb proposes TRBD2, but this gene call is untestable without DNA. The CDR3 totals 14 residues. In germline, CDR1 is SQVTM, CDR2 ANQGSEA. Here the CDR3 reads CSVAGLAYYNEQFF.

J is TRBJ2-3 and V is TRBV7-8; no DNA is available, so the TRBD2 call from TCRdb remains unchecked. This CDR3 is built from 16 residues. Germline values: CDR1 SGHVS, CDR2 FQNEAQ. The CDR3 here is CASSLRGAGAWDTQYF.

The chain couples TRBV20-1 to TRBJ1-1. Germline CDR1 reads DFQATT; CDR2 reads SNEGSKA (reference sequence). The CDR3 loop spans 11 amino acids. The CDR3 loop reads CSARENTEAFF.

The rearrangement uses TRBV27 and TRBJ1-1; TCRdb lists TRBD1, though no DNA is available to test this call. This CDR3 is built from 13 residues. CDR1 is MNHEY, CDR2 SMNVEV, per germline (reference sequence). This CDR3 reads CASRDRGPAEAFF.

The chain carries TRBV10-3 and TRBJ2-2; checking the TCRdb D call of TRBD2 is not possible without DNA. Looked up from germline, CDR1 is ENHRY and CDR2 is SYGVKD. CDR3 size: 16 residues. The chain's CDR3 is CAIGGLAGGNTGELFF.

This rearrangement joins TRBV7-2 to TRBJ1-2; the TRBD1 assignment by TCRdb is unverifiable without DNA. Germline V gene sequence: CDR1 SGHTA, CDR2 FQGNSA. This CDR3 contains 15 residues. The CDR3 loop is CASSLPRPQGEGYTF.

J is TRBJ2-1 and V is TRBV9; TCRdb selects TRBD2, and the lack of DNA leaves this call unchecked. The germline V gene has CDR1 SGDLS and CDR2 YYNGEE. The CDR3 totals 17 residues. The CDR3 is CASSVDPLAYAYNEQFF.

The chain recombines TRBV3-1 with TRBJ2-1; without DNA, the TCRdb call of TRBD2 cannot be checked. CDR3 length: 18 amino acids. The germline gives CDR1 LGHDT, CDR2 YNNKEL (reference sequence). CDR3 in amino acids: CASSQEIRGLAGNNEQFF.

V usage is TRBV9 and J usage is TRBJ1-6; TCRdb's D call, TRBD1, is unchecked because there is no DNA. The CDR3 consists of 13 residues. CDR1 is SGDLS and CDR2 is YYNGEE in the germline V gene. CDR3 sequence: CASSARQGGTLHF.

The rearrangement links TRBV15 to TRBJ2-1; lacking DNA, the TRBD2 call made by TCRdb goes unchecked. The CDR3 is made up of 14 amino acids. The germline CDR1 and CDR2 sequences are LNHNV and YYDKDF (reference sequence). CDR3 amino acids: CATRVSGSLNEQFF.

The J gene is TRBJ2-3, the V gene TRBV14; TCRdb reports TRBD1, a call that lacks DNA to check it against. This CDR3 spans 18 amino acids. Germline V gives CDR1 SGHDN, CDR2 FVKESK. CDR3 loop: CASSQDRDRVSIADTQYF.

The rearrangement links TRBV7-9 to TRBJ2-1. This CDR3 has 11 residues. Per germline, CDR1 SEHNR and CDR2 FQNEAQ (reference sequence). CDR3 protein: CASSQVDEQFF.

This sequence joins TRBV4-2 and TRBJ2-3; the D gene TCRdb calls, TRBD2, cannot be checked with no DNA. The CDR3 is 18 amino acids. Germline V lookup: CDR1 LGHNA, CDR2 YNFKEQ. CDR3: CASSPAGTPRSSTDTQYF.

The chain uses TRBV20-1 and TRBJ1-5; absent DNA, TCRdb's TRBD1 call cannot be checked. The CDR3 has 19 residues. Germline V gene data show CDR1 as DFQATT and CDR2 as SNEGSKA (reference sequence). The CDR3 sequence is CSARDWVLSETGRNQPQHF.